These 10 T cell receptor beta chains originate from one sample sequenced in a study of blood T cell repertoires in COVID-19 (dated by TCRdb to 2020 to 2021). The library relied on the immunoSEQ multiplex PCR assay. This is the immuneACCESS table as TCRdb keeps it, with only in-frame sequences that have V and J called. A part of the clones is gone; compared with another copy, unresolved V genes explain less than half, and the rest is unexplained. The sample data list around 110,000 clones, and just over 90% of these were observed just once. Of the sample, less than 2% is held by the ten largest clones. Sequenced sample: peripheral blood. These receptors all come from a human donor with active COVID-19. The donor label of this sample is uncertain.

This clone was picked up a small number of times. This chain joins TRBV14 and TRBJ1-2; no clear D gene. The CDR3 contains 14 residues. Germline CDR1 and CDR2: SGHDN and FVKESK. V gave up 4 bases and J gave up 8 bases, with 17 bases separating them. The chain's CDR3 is CASSPQMGVGGYTF. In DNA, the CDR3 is TGTGCCAGCAGCCCTCAAATGGGAGTAGGCGGCTACACCTTC.

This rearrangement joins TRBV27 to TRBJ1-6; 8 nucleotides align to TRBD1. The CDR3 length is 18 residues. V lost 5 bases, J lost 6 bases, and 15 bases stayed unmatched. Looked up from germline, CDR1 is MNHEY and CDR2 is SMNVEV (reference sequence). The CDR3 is CASSRKAGTGVFNSPLHF. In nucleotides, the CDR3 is TGTGCCAGCAGTCGCAAGGCCGGGACAGGAGTTTTTAATTCACCCCTCCACTTT.

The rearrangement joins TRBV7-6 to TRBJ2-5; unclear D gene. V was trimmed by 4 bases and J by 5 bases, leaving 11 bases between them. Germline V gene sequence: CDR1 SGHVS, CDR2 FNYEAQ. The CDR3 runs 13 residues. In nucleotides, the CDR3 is TGTGCCAGCAGCTCCGTCAGGCCGGAGACCCAGTACTTC. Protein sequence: CASSSVRPETQYF. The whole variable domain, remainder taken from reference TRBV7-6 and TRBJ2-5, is GAGVSQSPRYKVTKRGQDVALRCDPISGHVSLYWYRQALGQGPEFLTYFNYEAQQDKSGLPNDRFSAERPEGSISTLTIQRTEQRDSAMYRCASSSVRPETQYFGPGTRLLVL.

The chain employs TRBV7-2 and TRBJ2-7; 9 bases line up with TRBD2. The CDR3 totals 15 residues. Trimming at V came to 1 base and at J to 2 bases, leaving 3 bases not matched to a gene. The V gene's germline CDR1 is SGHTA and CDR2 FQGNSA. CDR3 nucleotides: TGTGCCAGCAGCTTAGAGCGCGGGGGGGCCTACGAGCAGTACTTC. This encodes CASSLERGGAYEQYF.

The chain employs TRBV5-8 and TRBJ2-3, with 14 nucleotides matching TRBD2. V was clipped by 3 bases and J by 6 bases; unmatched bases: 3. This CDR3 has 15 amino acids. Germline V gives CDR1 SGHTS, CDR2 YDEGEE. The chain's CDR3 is CASSSTSGGADTQYF. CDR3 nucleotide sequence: TGTGCCAGCAGCTCGACTAGCGGGGGGGCTGATACGCAGTATTTT.

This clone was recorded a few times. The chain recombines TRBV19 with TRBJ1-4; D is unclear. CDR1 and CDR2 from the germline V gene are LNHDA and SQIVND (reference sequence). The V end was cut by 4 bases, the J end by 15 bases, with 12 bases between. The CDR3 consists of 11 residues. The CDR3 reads CASSTGITVFF. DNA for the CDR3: TGTGCCAGTAGTACGGGAATCACGGTGTTTTTT.

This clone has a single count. The CDR3 region has the DNA TGTGCCAGCAGCTTAGGCGGGGGCATCTCCTACGAGCAGTACTTC. Translation: CASSLGGGISYEQYF. The V call is TRBV7-9, the J call TRBJ2-7; a possible D gene is TRBD2 (7 bases). The germline V gene has CDR1 SEHNR and CDR2 FQNEAQ (reference sequence). This CDR3 spans 15 amino acids. The V gene lost 1 base and the J gene lost 0 bases, with 10 bases spanning the gap.

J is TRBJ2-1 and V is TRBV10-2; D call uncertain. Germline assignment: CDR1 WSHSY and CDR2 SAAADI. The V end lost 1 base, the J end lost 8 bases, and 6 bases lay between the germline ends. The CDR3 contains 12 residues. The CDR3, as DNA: TGCGCCAGCAGTGAGTTCTTTTATGAGCAGTTCTTC. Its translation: CASSEFFYEQFF.

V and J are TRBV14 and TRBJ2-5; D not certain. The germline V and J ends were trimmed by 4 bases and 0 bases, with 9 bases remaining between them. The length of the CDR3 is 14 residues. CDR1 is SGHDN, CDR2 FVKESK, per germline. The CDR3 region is CASSLQKYQETQYF. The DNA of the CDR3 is TGTGCCAGCAGCCTCCAGAAGTACCAAGAGACCCAGTACTTC.

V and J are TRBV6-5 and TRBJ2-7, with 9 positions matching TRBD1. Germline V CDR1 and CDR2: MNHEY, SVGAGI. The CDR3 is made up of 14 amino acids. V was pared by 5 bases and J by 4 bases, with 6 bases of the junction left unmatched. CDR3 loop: CASSSGTGTYEQYF. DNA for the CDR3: TGTGCCAGCAGTAGTGGGACAGGGACTTACGAGCAGTACTTC.